The present T cell receptor beta chain was sequenced within a study of CD8 T cells in ankylosing spondylitis. Germline V lookup: CDR1 SGHRS, CDR2 YFSETQ. Trimming at V came to 0 bases and at J to 4 bases, leaving 2 bases not matched to a gene. This CDR3 is built from 14 residues. Using its own MiXCR run on the 5' RACE reads, TCRdb lists one record per CDR3 protein. This table holds around 250,000 distinct CDR3 sequences, about 10% found once. This clonotype was observed many times. Sequenced material: blood, either unsorted or a sorted T cell fraction (not recorded which). The chain combines TRBV5-1 with TRBJ1-1, with 8 bases lining up with TRBD1. This clonotype was obtained from a male donor with ankylosing spondylitis or in good health (not recorded which). CDR3 in DNA: TGCGCCAGCAGCTTGGGACAGGGGCTCACTGAAGCTTTCTTT. It codes for CASSLGQGLTEAFF.